The text below deals with one T cell receptor beta chain. What it recognizes is unknown. This record comes from a study of cytomegalovirus exposure and HLA in healthy donors. Germline CDR1 and CDR2: ENHRY and SYGVKD. The V and J ends lost 8 bases and 8 bases respectively, with 12 bases between them. The CDR3 sequence is 11 residues long. 13 Jbeta primers and 60 Vbeta primers were used for the PCR. TCRdb's table, derived via immunoSEQ multiplex PCR, lists solely in-frame clones and lacks some. The sample totals 100,000 to 150,000 clones; its top ten clones hold over 1.5%. Findings and caveats of the study: There were some public TCRs occurring in many donors, but most TCR sequences were rare. The study recorded around 160 TCR beta chains that were cytomegalovirus-associated.

The source of this sequence is a man younger than 30 in good health and CMV-seronegative. The V gene is TRBV10-3, the J gene TRBJ1-2; D uncertain. The sample comprised PBMCs. The CDR3 DNA is TGTGCCATCGGGCGGGAACGCGGCTACACCTTC. Protein sequence: CAIGRERGYTF.